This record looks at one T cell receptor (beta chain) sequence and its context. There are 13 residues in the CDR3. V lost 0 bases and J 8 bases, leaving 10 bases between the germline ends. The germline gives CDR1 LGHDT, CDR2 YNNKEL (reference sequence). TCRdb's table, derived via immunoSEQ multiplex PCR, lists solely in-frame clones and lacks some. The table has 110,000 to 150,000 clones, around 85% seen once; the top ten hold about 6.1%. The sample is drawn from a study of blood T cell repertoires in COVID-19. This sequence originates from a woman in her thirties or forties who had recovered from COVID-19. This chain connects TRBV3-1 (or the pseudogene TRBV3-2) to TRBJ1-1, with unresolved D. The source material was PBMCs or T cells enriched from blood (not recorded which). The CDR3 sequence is CASSQDTPREAFF. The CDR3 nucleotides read TGTGCCAGCAGCCAAGATACTCCCCGAGAAGCTTTCTTT.